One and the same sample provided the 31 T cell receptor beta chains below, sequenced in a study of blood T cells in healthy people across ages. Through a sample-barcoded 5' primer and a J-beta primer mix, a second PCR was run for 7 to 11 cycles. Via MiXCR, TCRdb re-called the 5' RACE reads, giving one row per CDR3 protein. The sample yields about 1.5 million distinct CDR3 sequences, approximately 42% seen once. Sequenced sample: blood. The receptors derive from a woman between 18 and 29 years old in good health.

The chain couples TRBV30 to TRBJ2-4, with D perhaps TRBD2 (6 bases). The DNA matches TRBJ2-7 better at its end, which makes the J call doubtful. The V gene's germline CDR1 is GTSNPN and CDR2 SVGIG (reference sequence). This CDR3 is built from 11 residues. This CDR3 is CAWREGLEQYF. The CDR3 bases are TGTGCCTGGAGGGAGGGCCTCGAGCAGTACTTC.

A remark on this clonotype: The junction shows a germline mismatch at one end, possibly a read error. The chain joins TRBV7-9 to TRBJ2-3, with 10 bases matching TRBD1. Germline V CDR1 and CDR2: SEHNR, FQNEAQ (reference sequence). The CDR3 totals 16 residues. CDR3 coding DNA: TGTACCAGCAGCCTCCGTTCGGGACAGGGGACAGATACGCAGTATTTT. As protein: CTSSLRSGQGTDTQYF.

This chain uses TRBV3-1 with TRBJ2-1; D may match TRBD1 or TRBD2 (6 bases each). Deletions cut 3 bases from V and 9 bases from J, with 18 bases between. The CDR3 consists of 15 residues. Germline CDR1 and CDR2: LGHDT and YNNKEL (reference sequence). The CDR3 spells CASSQGARRVGEQFF. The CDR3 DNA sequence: TGTGCCAGCAGCCAGGGGGCTAGGAGGGTCGGTGAGCAGTTCTTC.

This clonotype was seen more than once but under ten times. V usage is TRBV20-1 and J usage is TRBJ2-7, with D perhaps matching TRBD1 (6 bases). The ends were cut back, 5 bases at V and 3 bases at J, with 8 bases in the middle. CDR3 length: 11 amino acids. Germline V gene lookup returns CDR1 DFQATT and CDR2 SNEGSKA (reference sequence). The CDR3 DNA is TGCAGTGCTCTGACAGGCTACGAGCAGTACTTC. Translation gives CSALTGYEQYF.

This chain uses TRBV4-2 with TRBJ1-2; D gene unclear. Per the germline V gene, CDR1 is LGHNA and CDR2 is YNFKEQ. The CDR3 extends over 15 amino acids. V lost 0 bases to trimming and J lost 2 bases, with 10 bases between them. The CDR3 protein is CASSQDRAGNYGYTF. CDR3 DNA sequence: TGTGCCAGCAGCCAAGATCGGGCGGGGAACTATGGCTACACCTTC.

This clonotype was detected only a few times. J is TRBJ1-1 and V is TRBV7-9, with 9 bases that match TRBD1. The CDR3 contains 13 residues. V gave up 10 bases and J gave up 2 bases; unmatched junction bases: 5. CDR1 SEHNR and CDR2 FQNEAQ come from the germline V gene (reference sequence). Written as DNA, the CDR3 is TGTGCCACCCAACAGGGGGCTAACACTGAAGCTTTCTTT. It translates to CATQQGANTEAFF. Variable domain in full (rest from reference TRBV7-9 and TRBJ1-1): DTGVSQNPRHKITKRGQNVTFRCDPISEHNRLYWYRQTLGQGPEFLTYFQNEAQLEKSRLLSDRFSAERPKGSFSTLEIQRTEQGDSAMYLCATQQGANTEAFFGQGTRLTVV.

In nucleotides, the CDR3 is TGTGCCAGCAGCCCCGCGGGTCCGCCCCAGCATTTT. Amino acids: CASSPAGPPQHF. This chain joins TRBV12-3 or TRBV12-4 and TRBJ1-5, with D unresolved. V lost 6 bases to trimming and J lost 9 bases, with 12 bases between them. The CDR3 runs to 12 residues.

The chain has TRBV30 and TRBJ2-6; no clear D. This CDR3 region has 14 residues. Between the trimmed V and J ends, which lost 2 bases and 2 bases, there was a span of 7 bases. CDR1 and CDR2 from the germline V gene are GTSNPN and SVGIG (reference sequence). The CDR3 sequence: CAWSSATGANVLTF. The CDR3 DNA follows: TGTGCCTGGAGTTCCGCGACTGGGGCCAACGTCCTGACTTTC.

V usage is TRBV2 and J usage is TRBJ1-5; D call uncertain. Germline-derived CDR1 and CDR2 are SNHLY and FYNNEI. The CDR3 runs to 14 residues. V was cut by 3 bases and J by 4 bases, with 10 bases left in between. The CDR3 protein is CASSDNRPNQPQHF. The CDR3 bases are TGTGCCAGCAGTGATAACAGACCTAATCAGCCCCAGCATTTT.

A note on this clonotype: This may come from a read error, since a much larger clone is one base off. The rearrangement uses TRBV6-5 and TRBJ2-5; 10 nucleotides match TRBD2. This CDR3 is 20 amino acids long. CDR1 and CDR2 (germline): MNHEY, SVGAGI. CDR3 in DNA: TGTGTCAGCAGTTACCCAAAGGGAGCGGGAGGGCCCATCACAAGGGAGACCCAGTACTTC. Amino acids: CVSSYPKGAGGPITRETQYF.

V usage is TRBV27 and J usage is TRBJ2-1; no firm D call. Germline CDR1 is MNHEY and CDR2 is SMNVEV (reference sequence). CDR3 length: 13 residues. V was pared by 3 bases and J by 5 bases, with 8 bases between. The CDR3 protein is CASSFRRDNEQFF. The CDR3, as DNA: TGTGCCAGCAGTTTCCGACGGGACAATGAGCAGTTCTTC.

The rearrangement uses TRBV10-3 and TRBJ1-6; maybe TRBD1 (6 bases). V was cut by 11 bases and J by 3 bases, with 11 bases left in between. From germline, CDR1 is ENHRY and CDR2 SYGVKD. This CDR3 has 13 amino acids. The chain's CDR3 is CASHRDYNSPLHF. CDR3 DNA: TGTGCCTCCCACAGGGACTATAATTCACCCCTCCACTTT.

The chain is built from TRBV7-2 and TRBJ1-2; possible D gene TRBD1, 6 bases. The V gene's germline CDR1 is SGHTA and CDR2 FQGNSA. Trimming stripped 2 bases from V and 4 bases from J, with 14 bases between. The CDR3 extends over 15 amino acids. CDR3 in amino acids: CASSLNQDRPYGYTF. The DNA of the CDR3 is TGTGCCAGCAGCTTAAACCAGGACAGACCCTATGGCTACACCTTC.

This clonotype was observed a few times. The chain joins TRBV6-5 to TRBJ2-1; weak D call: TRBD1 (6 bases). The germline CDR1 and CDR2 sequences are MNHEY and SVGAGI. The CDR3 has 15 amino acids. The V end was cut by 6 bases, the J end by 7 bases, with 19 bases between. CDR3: CASRTGPGVGNEQFF. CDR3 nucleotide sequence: TGTGCCAGCAGGACCGGGCCAGGGGTTGGAAATGAGCAGTTCTTC.

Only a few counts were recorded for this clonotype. CDR3 DNA sequence: TGCAGTGCTAGAGACCTGCGGACTAGCGGGGCCACAGATACGCAGTATTTT. Encoded protein: CSARDLRTSGATDTQYF. J is TRBJ2-3 and V is TRBV20-1, with TRBD2 identical over 12 bases. The V segment lost 0 bases and the J segment 2 bases; nucleotides outside the gene matches: 6. Germline CDR1 and CDR2: DFQATT and SNEGSKA (reference sequence). The CDR3 is 17 residues long.

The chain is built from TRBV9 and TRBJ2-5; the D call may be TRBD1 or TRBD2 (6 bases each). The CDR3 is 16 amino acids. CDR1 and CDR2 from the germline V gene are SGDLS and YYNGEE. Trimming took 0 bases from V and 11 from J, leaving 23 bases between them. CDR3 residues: CASSVVAGTTNNEQYF. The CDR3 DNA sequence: TGTGCCAGCAGCGTAGTTGCGGGGACAACGAACAATGAGCAGTACTTC.

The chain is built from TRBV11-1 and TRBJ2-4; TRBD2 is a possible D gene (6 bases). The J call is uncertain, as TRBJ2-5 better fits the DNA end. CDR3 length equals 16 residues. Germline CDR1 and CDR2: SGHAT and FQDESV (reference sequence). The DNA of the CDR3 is TGTGCCAGCAGCCACCCCTGGGGAGGTCTGGAAGAGACCCAGTACTTC. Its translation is CASSHPWGGLEETQYF.

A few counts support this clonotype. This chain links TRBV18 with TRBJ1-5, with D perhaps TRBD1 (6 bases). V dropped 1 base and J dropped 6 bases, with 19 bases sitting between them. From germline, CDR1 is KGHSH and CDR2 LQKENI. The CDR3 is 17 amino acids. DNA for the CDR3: TGTGCCAGCTCACCACGAGGCCCGGGGGCGGGGGGTCAGCCCCAGCATTTT. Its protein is CASSPRGPGAGGQPQHF. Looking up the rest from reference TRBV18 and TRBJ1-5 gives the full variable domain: NAGVMQNPRHLVRRRGQEARLRCSPMKGHSHVYWYRQLPEEGLKFMVYLQKENIIDESGMPKERFSAEFPKEGPSILRIQQVVRGDSAAYFCASSPRGPGAGGQPQHFGDGTRLSIL.

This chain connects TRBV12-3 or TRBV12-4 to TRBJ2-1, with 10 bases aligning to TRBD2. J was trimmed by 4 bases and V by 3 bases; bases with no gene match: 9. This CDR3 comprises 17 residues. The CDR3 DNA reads TGTGCCAGCAGTTTCTCGCTAGCGGGAGAAAGATACAATGAGCAGTTCTTC. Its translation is CASSFSLAGERYNEQFF.

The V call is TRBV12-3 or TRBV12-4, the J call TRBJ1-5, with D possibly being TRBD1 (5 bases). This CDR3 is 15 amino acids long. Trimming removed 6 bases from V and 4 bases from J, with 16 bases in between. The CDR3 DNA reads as TGTGCCAGCAGGACTTCCGGGACTGATAATCAGCCCCAGCATTTT. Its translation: CASRTSGTDNQPQHF.

CDR3 bases: TGCGCCAGCAGCCGCCAGACTAGCGGGGGAATTAGCAACGAGCAGTACTTC. Translation gives CASSRQTSGGISNEQYF. The chain uses TRBV4-1 and TRBJ2-7; 12 nucleotides agree with TRBD2. Germline assignment: CDR1 MGHRA and CDR2 YSYEKL. The length of the CDR3 is 17 residues. V trimming: 4 bases; J trimming: 5 bases; junction bases outside the gene matches: 12.

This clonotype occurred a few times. The DNA of the CDR3 is TGTGCCAGCAGACCCTCCCCCGCGAACACCGGGGAGCTGTTTTTT. Its protein is CASRPSPANTGELFF. The V call is TRBV7-3, the J call TRBJ2-2; D is uncertain. The CDR3 sequence is 15 residues long. Germline V gene data show CDR1 as SGHTA and CDR2 as FQGTGA. V dropped 6 bases and J dropped 0 bases, with 11 bases sitting between them.

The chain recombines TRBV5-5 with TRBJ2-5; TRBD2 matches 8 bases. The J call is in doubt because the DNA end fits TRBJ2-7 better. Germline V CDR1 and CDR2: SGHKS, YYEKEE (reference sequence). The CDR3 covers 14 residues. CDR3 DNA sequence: TGTGCGACCAGGCCCAGCGGGAGAATAGGCGAGCAGTACTTC. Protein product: CATRPSGRIGEQYF.

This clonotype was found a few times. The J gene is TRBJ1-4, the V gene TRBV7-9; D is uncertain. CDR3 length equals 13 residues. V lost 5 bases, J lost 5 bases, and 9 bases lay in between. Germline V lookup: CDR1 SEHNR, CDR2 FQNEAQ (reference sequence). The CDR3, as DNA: TGTGCCAGCAGCGGCGACAAGAATGAAAAACTGTTTTTT. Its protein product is CASSGDKNEKLFF.

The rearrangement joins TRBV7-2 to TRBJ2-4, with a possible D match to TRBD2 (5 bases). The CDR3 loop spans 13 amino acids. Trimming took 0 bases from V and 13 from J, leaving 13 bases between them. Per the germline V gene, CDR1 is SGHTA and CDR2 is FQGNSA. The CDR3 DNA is TGTGCCAGCAGCTTAGCCCGATTCGGGGAGCAGTACTTC. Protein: CASSLARFGEQYF.

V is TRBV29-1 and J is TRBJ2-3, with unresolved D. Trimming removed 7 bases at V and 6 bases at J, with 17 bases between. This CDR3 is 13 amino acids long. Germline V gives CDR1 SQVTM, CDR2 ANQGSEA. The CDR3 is CSAKPRFTDTQYF. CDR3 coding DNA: TGCAGCGCCAAACCTAGGTTTACGGATACGCAGTATTTT.

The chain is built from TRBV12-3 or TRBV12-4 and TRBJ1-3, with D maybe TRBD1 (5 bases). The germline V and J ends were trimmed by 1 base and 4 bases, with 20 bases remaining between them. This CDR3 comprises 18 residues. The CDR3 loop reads CASSLGTGFGVVGNTIYF. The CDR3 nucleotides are TGTGCCAGCAGTTTAGGTACAGGATTCGGGGTGGTCGGAAACACCATATATTTT.

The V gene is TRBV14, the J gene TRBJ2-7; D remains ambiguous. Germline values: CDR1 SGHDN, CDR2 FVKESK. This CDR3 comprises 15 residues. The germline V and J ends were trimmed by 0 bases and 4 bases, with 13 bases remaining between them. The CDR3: CASSQDPFSLYEQYF. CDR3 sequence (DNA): TGTGCCAGCAGCCAAGATCCGTTTAGCTTGTACGAGCAGTACTTC.

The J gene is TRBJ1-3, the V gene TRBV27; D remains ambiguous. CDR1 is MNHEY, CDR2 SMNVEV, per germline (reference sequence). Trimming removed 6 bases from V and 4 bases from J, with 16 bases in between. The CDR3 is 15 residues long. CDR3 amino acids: CASRQTGTGGNTIYF. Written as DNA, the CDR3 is TGTGCCAGCAGGCAGACGGGTACCGGGGGAAACACCATATATTTT.

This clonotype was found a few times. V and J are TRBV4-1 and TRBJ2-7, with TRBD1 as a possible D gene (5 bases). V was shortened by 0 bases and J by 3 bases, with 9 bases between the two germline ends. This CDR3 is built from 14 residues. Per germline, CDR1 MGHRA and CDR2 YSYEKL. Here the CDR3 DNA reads TGCGCCAGCAGCCAAGATTCAGGGATCTACGAGCAGTACTTC. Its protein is CASSQDSGIYEQYF.

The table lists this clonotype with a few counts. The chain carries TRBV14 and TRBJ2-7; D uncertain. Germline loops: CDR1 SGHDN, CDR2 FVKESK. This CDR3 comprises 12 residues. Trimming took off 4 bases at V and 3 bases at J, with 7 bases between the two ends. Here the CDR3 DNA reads TGTGCCAGCAGCCTGGAGAACTACGAGCAGTACTTC. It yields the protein CASSLENYEQYF.